Following are 14 T cell receptor beta chains from one sample sequenced in a study of ipilimumab plus nivolumab after autologous stem cell transplantation listed by TCRdb under 2021. The library came from the immunoSEQ multiplex PCR assay. TCRdb took this table from immuneACCESS and kept in-frame rearrangements with V and J called. Such tables lack part of the clones; where checked against another copy, unresolved V genes explain under half of the gap, and the rest is unexplained. The sample records 15,000 to 20,000 clones, about 86% of which are singletons. About 23% of the sample is taken by the ten largest. The sequenced sample was PBMCs, obtained in a trial of ipilimumab plus nivolumab as post-transplant consolidation. The receptors stem from a male donor with diffuse large B-cell lymphoma.

J is TRBJ2-1 and V is TRBV27; 7 bases match TRBD2. CDR3 length equals 16 residues. J was trimmed by 4 bases and V by 5 bases; bases with no gene match: 11. Germline V lookup: CDR1 MNHEY, CDR2 SMNVEV (reference sequence). CDR3 amino acids: CASSALRAGNYNEQFF. CDR3 sequence (DNA): TGTGCCAGCAGTGCCCTCAGAGCGGGGAATTACAATGAGCAGTTCTTC.

This clone was seen just once. The V call is TRBV5-4, the J call TRBJ2-5; 9 bases align to TRBD1. The CDR3 sequence is 13 residues long. The germline gives CDR1 SGHNT, CDR2 YYREEE (reference sequence). The J segment lost 3 bases and the V segment lost 3 bases, leaving 0 bases of the junction unmatched. The CDR3 DNA sequence: TGTGCCAGCAGCTGGACAGGGGAAGAGACCCAGTACTTC. Its translation: CASSWTGEETQYF.

This chain links TRBV10-2 with TRBJ2-7; 8 bases agree with TRBD2. Trimming took 5 bases from V and 3 from J; bases not matched to a gene: 3. The CDR3 is made up of 13 amino acids. Germline CDR1 reads WSHSY; CDR2 reads SAAADI. Written as DNA, the CDR3 is TGCGCCAGCAGTCCCGGGGGGGGCTACGAGCAGTACTTC. It translates to CASSPGGGYEQYF.

The chain carries TRBV2 and TRBJ2-3, with 15 nucleotides matching TRBD2. Germline trimming cut 5 bases from V and 5 bases from J; bases unmatched to any gene: 5. This CDR3 has 16 residues. CDR1 is SNHLY and CDR2 is FYNNEI in the germline V gene. CDR3 DNA: TGTGCCAGCAGTCCTGGACTAGCGGGGGGGCAAGATACGCAGTATTTT. Its translation is CASSPGLAGGQDTQYF. Based on the CDR3 plus reference TRBV2 and TRBJ2-3, the full variable domain is EPEVTQTPSHQVTQMGQEVILRCVPISNHLYFYWYRQILGQKVEFLVSFYNNEISEKSEIFDDQFSVERPDGSNFTLKIRSTKLEDSAMYFCASSPGLAGGQDTQYFGPGTRLTVL.

The chain uses TRBV6-1 and TRBJ1-5; 7 bases agree with TRBD1. The CDR3 length is 18 residues. V gave up 0 bases and J gave up 2 bases; unmatched junction bases: 10. Per the germline V gene, CDR1 is MNHNS and CDR2 is SASEGT. CDR3 region: CASSEARQGGFGNQPQHF. CDR3 nucleotides: TGTGCCAGCAGTGAAGCGCGACAGGGCGGTTTCGGCAATCAGCCCCAGCATTTT.

The chain has TRBV27 and TRBJ2-1; D might be TRBD1 (6 bases). The germline V and J ends were trimmed by 5 bases and 0 bases, with 11 bases remaining between them. The V gene's germline CDR1 is MNHEY and CDR2 SMNVEV (reference sequence). The CDR3 has 15 amino acids. DNA for the CDR3: TGTGCCAGCAGTCTGATGGACAGCTCCTACAATGAGCAGTTCTTC. Its protein is CASSLMDSSYNEQFF.

In DNA form, the CDR3 reads TGTGCCAGCAGCTTAGTTCGTCCAGATGATTCACCCCTCCACTTT. Translation gives CASSLVRPDDSPLHF. The chain carries TRBV7-8 and TRBJ1-6; D is ambiguous. Trimming left V 1 base short and J 8 bases short, with 12 bases between. This CDR3 has 15 amino acids. Germline V gene sequence: CDR1 SGHVS, CDR2 FQNEAQ.

CDR3 bases: TGCGCCAGCAGTTCCGACAGGAGGAATAGGAAATCACCCCTCCACTTT. Residues: CASSSDRRNRKSPLHF. The chain employs TRBV23-1 and TRBJ1-6; a weak D match, TRBD1 (6 bases). TRBV23-1 is classed as an ORF, of uncertain function. This CDR3 has 16 amino acids. V was cut by 5 bases and J by 10 bases, with 21 bases left in between.

This clone was seen only once. The rearrangement uses TRBV29-1 and TRBJ1-5; 7 positions agree with TRBD1. The junction had 5 bases not matched to a gene; V was cut back by 6 bases and J by 3 bases. The CDR3 is 13 amino acids. Germline CDR1 reads SQVTM; CDR2 reads ANQGSEA. CDR3 DNA: TGCAGCGTCTCGACAGGGACCAATCAGCCCCAGCATTTT. It is translated as CSVSTGTNQPQHF.

This clone was detected only once. The CDR3 protein is CASSYSEENTEAFF. CDR3 coding DNA: TGTGCCAGCAGTTACTCTGAGGAGAACACTGAAGCTTTCTTT. The chain is built from TRBV6-5 and TRBJ1-1; D gene unclear. The CDR3 is 14 residues long. The germline CDR1 and CDR2 sequences are MNHEY and SVGAGI. V was cut by 0 bases and J by 1 base, with 6 bases left in between.

V usage is TRBV4-1 and J usage is TRBJ2-3; D is uncertain. The CDR3 is 15 residues long. Germline V gene lookup returns CDR1 MGHRA and CDR2 YSYEKL. V was pared by 0 bases and J by 0 bases, with 7 bases between. The CDR3 sequence is CASSQDADSTDTQYF. The CDR3 DNA is TGCGCCAGCAGCCAAGATGCGGACAGCACAGATACGCAGTATTTT.

The chain uses TRBV29-1 and TRBJ1-4; 8 nucleotides align to TRBD1. The CDR3 runs to 13 residues. Germline CDR1 SQVTM, CDR2 ANQGSEA. J lost 8 bases, V lost 7 bases, and 9 bases had no gene match. Here the CDR3 reads CSARTGGREKLFF. CDR3 nucleotides: TGCAGCGCTCGAACAGGGGGAAGAGAAAAACTGTTTTTT.

This rearrangement joins TRBV27 to TRBJ1-4; D gene uncertain. Trimming removed 2 bases at V and 3 bases at J, with 7 bases between. From germline, CDR1 is MNHEY and CDR2 SMNVEV (reference sequence). The CDR3 has 14 amino acids. CDR3 DNA sequence: TGTGCCAGCAGTTTAGTATGGGCTAATGAAAAACTGTTTTTT. This gives the protein CASSLVWANEKLFF.

V usage is TRBV27 and J usage is TRBJ2-2, with 8 positions matching TRBD1. V trimming: 4 bases; J trimming: 6 bases; junction bases outside the gene matches: 4. This CDR3 comprises 14 residues. Germline V gene data show CDR1 as MNHEY and CDR2 as SMNVEV (reference sequence). DNA for the CDR3: TGTGCCAGCAGTTGGACAGGGATTCCCGGGGAGCTGTTTTTT. This translates into CASSWTGIPGELFF.